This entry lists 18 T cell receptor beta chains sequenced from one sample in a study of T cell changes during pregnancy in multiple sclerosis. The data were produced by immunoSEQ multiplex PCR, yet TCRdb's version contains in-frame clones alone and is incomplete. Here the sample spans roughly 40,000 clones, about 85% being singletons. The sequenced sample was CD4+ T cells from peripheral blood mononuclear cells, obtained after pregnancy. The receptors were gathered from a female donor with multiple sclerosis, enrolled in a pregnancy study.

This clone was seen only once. The CDR3 reads CASGYRGMEAEAFF. In DNA, the CDR3 is TGTGCCAGCGGCTACAGGGGAATGGAGGCTGAAGCTTTCTTT. The chain couples TRBV5-4 to TRBJ1-1, with 7 nucleotides matching TRBD1. Looked up from germline, CDR1 is SGHNT and CDR2 is YYREEE (reference sequence). After removal of 7 bases from V and 6 bases from J, the junction contained 12 bases not matched to a gene. The CDR3 loop spans 14 amino acids.

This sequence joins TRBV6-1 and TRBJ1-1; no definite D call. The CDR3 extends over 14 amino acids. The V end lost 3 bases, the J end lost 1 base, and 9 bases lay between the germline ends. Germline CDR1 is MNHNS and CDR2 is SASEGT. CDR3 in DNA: TGTGCCAGCAGTGAGCCCGGTGGGAACACTGAAGCTTTCTTT. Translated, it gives CASSEPGGNTEAFF.

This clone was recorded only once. This CDR3 reads CASSPGTGRGDTIYF. CDR3 DNA: TGCGCCAGCAGCCCCGGGACAGGCCGAGGAGACACCATATATTTT. The V and J genes are TRBV5-1 and TRBJ1-3; 8 bases line up with TRBD1. Germline V gives CDR1 SGHRS, CDR2 YFSETQ. After removal of 4 bases from V and 8 bases from J, the junction contained 11 bases not matched to a gene. This CDR3 spans 15 amino acids.

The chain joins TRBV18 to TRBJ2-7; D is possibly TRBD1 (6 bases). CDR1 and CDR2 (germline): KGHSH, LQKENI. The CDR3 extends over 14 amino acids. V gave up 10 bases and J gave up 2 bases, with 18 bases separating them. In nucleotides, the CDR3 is TGTGCCACCGCTTCACAGGGTGTTGCCTACGAGCAGTACTTC. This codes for CATASQGVAYEQYF. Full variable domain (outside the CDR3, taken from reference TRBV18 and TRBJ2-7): NAGVMQNPRHLVRRRGQEARLRCSPMKGHSHVYWYRQLPEEGLKFMVYLQKENIIDESGMPKERFSAEFPKEGPSILRIQQVVRGDSAAYFCATASQGVAYEQYFGPGTRLTVT.

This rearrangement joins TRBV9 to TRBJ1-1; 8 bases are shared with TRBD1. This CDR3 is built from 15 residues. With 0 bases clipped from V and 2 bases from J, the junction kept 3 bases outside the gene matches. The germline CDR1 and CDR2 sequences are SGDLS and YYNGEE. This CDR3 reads CASSVETGDNTEAFF. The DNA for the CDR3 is TGTGCCAGCAGCGTAGAGACAGGGGATAACACTGAAGCTTTCTTT.

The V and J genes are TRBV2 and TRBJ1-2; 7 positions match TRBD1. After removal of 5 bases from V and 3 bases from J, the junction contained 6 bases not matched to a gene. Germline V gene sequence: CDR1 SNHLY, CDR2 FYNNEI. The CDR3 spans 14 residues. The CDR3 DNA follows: TGTGCCAGCAGTCCGGAGGGGGCCTACTATGGCTACACCTTC. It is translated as CASSPEGAYYGYTF.

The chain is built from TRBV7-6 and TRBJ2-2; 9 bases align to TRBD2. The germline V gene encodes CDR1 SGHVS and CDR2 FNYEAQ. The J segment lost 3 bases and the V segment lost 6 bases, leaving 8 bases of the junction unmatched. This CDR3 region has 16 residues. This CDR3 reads CASSQAGGLDTGELFF. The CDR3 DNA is TGTGCCAGCAGTCAGGCGGGGGGGCTGGACACCGGGGAGCTGTTTTTT.

For the CDR3, the DNA is TGTGCCAGCAGCCGCGGGACAGGTAGCTCTGGAAACACCATATATTTT. Protein product: CASSRGTGSSGNTIYF. This rearrangement joins TRBV11-2 to TRBJ1-3; 8 bases line up with TRBD1. The germline gives CDR1 SGHAT, CDR2 FQNNGV. V lost 5 bases to trimming and J lost 0 bases; unmatched junction nucleotides: 6. The CDR3 loop spans 16 amino acids.

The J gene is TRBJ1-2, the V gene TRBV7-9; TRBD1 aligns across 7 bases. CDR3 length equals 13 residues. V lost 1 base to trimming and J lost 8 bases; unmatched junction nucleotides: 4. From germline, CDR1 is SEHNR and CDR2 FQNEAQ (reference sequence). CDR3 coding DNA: TGTGCCAGCAGCTTAGGGACAGGAGGCGGCTACACCTTC. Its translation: CASSLGTGGGYTF.

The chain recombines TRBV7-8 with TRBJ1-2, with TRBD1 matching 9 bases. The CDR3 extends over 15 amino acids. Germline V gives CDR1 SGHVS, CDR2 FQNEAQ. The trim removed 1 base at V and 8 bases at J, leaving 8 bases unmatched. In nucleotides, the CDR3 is TGTGCCAGCAGCTTAGAAGGGACAGGGATCGGCGGCTACACCTTC. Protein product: CASSLEGTGIGGYTF.

CDR3 protein: CASSLRDRRGTQYF. As DNA, the CDR3 is TGTGCCAGCAGCCTTCGGGACAGGAGGGGGACCCAGTACTTC. The chain carries TRBV7-8 and TRBJ2-5; TRBD1 agrees at 8 bases. Per the germline V gene, CDR1 is SGHVS and CDR2 is FQNEAQ. The CDR3 consists of 14 residues. J gave up 7 bases and V 5 bases, and 9 bases lay outside the gene matches.

CDR3 DNA: TGCGCCAGCAGCGCTAGCAATAAGGCGGGGCAGATGTATTGGGACAATGAGCAGTTCTTC. Protein: CASSASNKAGQMYWDNEQFF. This chain connects TRBV4-3 to TRBJ2-1, with D possibly TRBD2 on 6 matching bases. The CDR3 consists of 20 residues. Germline values: CDR1 LGHNA, CDR2 YSLEER. Trimming took off 5 bases at V and 5 bases at J, with 31 bases between the two ends.

For the CDR3, the DNA is TGCGCCAGCAGCCAAGATTCAGCGGTCTACTCTGGAAACACCATATATTTT. Translation: CASSQDSAVYSGNTIYF. V gene TRBV4-3 combines with J gene TRBJ1-3, with D unresolved. Germline-derived CDR1 and CDR2 are LGHNA and YSLEER. CDR3 length: 17 amino acids. V lost 0 bases to trimming and J lost 0 bases, with 12 bases between them.

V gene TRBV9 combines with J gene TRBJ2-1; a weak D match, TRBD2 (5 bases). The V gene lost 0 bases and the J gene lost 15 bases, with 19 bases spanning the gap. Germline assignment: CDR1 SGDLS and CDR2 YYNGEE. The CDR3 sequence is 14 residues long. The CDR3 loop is CASSVDPTGSLRFF. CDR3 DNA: TGTGCCAGCAGCGTAGACCCAACGGGGTCGTTGAGGTTCTTC. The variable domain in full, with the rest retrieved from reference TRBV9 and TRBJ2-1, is DSGVTQTPKHLITATGQRVTLRCSPRSGDLSVYWYQQSLDQGLQFLIQYYNGEERAKGNILERFSAQQFPDLHSELNLSSLELGDSALYFCASSVDPTGSLRFFGPGTRLTVL.

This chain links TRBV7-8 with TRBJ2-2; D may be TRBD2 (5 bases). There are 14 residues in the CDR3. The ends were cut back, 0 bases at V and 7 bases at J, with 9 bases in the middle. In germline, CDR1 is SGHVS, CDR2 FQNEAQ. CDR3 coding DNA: TGTGCCAGCAGCTTAGCGCGAGGGATCGGGGAGCTGTTTTTT. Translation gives CASSLARGIGELFF.

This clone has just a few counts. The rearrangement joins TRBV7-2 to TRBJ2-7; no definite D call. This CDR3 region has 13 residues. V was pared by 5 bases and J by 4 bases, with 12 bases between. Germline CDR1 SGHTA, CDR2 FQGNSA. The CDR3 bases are TGTGCCAGCAGCCCGACTGCCGGTTACGAGCAGTACTTC. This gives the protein CASSPTAGYEQYF.

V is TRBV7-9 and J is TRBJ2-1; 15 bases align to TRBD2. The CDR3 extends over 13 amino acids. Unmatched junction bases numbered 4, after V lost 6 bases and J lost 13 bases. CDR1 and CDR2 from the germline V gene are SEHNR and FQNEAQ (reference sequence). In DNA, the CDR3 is TGTGCCAGCAGTCGGACTAGCGGGGGGGCCCAGTTCTTC. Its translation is CASSRTSGGAQFF.

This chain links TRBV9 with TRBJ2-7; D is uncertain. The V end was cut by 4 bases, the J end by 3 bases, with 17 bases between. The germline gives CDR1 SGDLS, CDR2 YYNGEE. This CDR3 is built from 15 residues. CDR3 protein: CASSPTTSHIYEQYF. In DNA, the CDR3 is TGTGCCAGCAGCCCGACGACTTCCCACATCTACGAGCAGTACTTC.